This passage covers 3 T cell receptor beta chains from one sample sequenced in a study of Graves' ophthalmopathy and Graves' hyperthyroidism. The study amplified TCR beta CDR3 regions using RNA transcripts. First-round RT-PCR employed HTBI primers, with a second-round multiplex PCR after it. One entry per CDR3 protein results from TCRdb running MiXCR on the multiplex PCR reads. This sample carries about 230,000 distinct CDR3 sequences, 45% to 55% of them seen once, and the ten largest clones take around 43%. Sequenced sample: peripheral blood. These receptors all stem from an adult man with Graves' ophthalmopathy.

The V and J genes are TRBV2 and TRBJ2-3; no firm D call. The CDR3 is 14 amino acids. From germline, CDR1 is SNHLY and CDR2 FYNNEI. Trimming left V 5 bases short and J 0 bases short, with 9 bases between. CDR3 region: CASSFLTSTDTQYF. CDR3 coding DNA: TGTGCCAGCAGTTTCCTTACTAGCACAGATACGCAGTATTTT. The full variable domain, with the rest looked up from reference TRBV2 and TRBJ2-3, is EPEVTQTPSHQVTQMGQEVILRCVPISNHLYFYWYRQILGQKVEFLVSFYNNEISEKSEIFDDQFSVERPDGSNFTLKIRSTKLEDSAMYFCASSFLTSTDTQYFGPGTRLTVL.

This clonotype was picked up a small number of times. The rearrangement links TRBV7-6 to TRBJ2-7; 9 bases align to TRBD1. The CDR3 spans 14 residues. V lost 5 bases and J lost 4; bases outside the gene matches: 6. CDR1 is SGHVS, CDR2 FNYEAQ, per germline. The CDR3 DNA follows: TGTGCCAGCAGCGTGGGGGACAGGGTGTACGAGCAGTACTTC. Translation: CASSVGDRVYEQYF.

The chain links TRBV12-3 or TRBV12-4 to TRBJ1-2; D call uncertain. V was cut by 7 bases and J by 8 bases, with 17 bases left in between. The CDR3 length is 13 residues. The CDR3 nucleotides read TGTGCCAGCACCCCCTCCGGGGAGCGGGGCTACACCTTC. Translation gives CASTPSGERGYTF.